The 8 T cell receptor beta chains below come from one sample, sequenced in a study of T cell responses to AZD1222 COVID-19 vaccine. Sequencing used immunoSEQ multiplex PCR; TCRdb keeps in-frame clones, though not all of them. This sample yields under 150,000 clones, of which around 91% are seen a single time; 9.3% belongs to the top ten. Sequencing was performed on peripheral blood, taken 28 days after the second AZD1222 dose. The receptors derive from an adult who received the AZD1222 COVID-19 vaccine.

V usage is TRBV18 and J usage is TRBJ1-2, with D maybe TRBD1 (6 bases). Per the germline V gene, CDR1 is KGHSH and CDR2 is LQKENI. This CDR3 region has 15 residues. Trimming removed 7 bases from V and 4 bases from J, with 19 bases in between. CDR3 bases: TGTGCCAGCTGGCCGGGGGGGCGAGTAGTCTATGGCTACACCTTC. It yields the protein CASWPGGRVVYGYTF.

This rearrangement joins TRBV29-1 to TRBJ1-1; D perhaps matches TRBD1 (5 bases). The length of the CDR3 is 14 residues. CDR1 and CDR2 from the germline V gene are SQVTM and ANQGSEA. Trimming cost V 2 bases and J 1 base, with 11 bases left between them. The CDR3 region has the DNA TGCAGCGTTGAATACTCAGGGTCGAACACTGAAGCTTTCTTT. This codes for CSVEYSGSNTEAFF.

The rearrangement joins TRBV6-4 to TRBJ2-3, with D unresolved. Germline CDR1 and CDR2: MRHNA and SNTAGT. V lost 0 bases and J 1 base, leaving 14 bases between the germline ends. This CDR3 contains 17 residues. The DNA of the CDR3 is TGTGCCAGCAGTGACTCGGGGTCAAGGGTGCGCACAGATACGCAGTATTTT. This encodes CASSDSGSRVRTDTQYF.

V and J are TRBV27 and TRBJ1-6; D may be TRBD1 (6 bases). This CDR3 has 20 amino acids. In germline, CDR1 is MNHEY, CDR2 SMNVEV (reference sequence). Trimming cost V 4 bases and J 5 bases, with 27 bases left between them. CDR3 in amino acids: CASSYRKGLQGPRNNSPLHF. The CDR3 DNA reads TGTGCCAGCAGTTACCGGAAGGGATTACAGGGACCCCGAAATAATTCACCCCTCCACTTT.

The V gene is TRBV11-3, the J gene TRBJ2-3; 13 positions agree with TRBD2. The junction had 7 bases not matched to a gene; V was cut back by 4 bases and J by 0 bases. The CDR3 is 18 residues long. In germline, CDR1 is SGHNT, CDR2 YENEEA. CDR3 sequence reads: CASSSRTSGGQSTDTQYF. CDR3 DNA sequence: TGTGCCAGCAGCTCTAGGACTAGCGGGGGCCAGAGCACAGATACGCAGTATTTT.

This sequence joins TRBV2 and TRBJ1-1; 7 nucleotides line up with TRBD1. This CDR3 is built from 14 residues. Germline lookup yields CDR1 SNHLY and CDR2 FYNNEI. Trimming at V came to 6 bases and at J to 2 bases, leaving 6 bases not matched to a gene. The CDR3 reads CASRRTGRNTEAFF. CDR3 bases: TGTGCCAGCAGGCGGACAGGTCGTAACACTGAAGCTTTCTTT. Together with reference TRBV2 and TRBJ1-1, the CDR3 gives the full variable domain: EPEVTQTPSHQVTQMGQEVILRCVPISNHLYFYWYRQILGQKVEFLVSFYNNEISEKSEIFDDQFSVERPDGSNFTLKIRSTKLEDSAMYFCASRRTGRNTEAFFGQGTRLTVV.

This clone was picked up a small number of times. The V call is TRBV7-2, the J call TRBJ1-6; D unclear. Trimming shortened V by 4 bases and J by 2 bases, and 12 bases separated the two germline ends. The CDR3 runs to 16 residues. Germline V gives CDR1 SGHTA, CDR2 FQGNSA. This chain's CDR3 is CASSSGGTPYNSPLHF. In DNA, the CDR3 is TGTGCCAGCAGCTCTGGTGGCACCCCCTATAATTCACCCCTCCACTTT.

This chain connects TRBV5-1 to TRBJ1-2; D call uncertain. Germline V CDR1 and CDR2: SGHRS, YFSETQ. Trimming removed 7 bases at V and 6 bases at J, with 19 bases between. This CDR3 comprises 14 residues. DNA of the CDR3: TGCGCCAGCCAACCCTGGGTTGGAATGGATGGCTACACCTTC. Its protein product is CASQPWVGMDGYTF.